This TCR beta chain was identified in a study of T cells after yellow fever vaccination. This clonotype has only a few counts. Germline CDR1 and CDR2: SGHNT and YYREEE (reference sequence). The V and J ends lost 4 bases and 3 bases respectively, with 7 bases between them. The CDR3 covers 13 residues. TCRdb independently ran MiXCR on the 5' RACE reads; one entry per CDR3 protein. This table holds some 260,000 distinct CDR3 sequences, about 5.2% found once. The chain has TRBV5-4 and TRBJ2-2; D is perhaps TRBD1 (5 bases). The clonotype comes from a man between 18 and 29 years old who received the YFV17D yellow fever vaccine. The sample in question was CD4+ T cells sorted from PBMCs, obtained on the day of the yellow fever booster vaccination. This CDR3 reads CASSEQDTGELFF. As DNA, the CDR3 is TGTGCCAGCAGCGAACAGGACACCGGGGAGCTGTTTTTT.